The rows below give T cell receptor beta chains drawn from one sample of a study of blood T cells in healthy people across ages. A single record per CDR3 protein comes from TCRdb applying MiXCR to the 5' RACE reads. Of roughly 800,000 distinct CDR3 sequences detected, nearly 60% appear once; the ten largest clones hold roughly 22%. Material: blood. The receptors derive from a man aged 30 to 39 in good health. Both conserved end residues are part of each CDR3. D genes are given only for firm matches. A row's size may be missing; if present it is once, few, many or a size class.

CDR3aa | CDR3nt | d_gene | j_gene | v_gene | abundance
CASSLRGRPQHF | TGTGCCAGCAGCTTACGTGGTCGGCCCCAGCATTTT | NA | TRBJ1-5 | TRBV5-6 | NA
CASSLQGREETQYF | TGCGCCAGCAGCTTACAGGGACGGGAGGAGACCCAGTACTTC | NA | TRBJ2-5 | TRBV5-1 | few
CASSLARALALSNEQFF | TGTGCCAGCAGCTTAGCCCGGGCGCTGGCCCTTTCAAATGAGCAGTTCTTC | NA | TRBJ2-1 | TRBV7-9 | NA
CASSLVFSGGIYEQYF | TGTGCCAGCAGCTTAGTCTTTAGCGGGGGAATCTACGAGCAGTACTTC | TRBD2 | TRBJ2-7 | TRBV7-2 | NA
CASTKAEQEIQYF | TGTGCCAGCACTAAGGCGGAGCAAGAGATCCAGTACTTC | NA | TRBJ2-7 | TRBV7-9 | NA
CASSLGNGLSTGELFF | TGTGCCAGCAGCTTAGGAAACGGATTATCCACCGGGGAGCTGTTTTTT | NA | TRBJ2-2 | TRBV11-3 | NA
CASSQERRALFF | TGTGCCAGCAGCCAAGAAAGACGAGCTCTGTTCTTC | NA | TRBJ2-1 | TRBV3-1 | NA
CASSSKTGPYTEAFF | TGTGCCAGCAGCTCCAAGACAGGTCCCTACACTGAAGCTTTCTTT | NA | TRBJ1-1 | TRBV7-2 | NA
CASTNGLPYEQYF | TGTGCCAGCACCAACGGACTACCCTACGAGCAGTACTTC | NA | TRBJ2-7 | TRBV28 | NA
CSASSGASSYNEQFF | TGCAGTGCTAGCTCGGGGGCCAGCTCCTACAATGAGCAGTTCTTC | NA | TRBJ2-1 | TRBV20-1 | once
CASSPGFRDRDYYEQYF | TGTGCCAGCAGCCCCGGCTTTAGGGACAGGGACTACTACGAGCAGTACTTC | TRBD1 | TRBJ2-7 | TRBV7-9 | NA
CASRAPRAQNSYEQYF | TGTGCCAGCAGGGCGCCCCGAGCACAGAACTCCTACGAGCAGTACTTC | NA | TRBJ2-7 | TRBV6-2/TRBV6-3 | NA
CASSSTRGPRSGANVLTF | TGTGCCAGCAGCTCAACTAGAGGCCCCCGCTCTGGGGCCAACGTCCTGACTTTC | NA | TRBJ2-6 | TRBV7-2 | few
CASSLEPGGGEETQYF | TGCGCCAGCAGCTTGGAACCGGGAGGAGGGGAAGAGACCCAGTACTTC | TRBD2 | TRBJ2-5 | TRBV5-1 | NA
CASRAAGGEQFF | TGTGCCAGCAGGGCCGCGGGGGGTGAGCAGTTCTTC | TRBD2 | TRBJ2-1 | TRBV11-2 | NA
CASSYSREKKTRLGTQYF | TGTGCCAGCAGTTACTCGAGGGAGAAGAAAACTAGACTCGGTACGCAGTATTTT | NA | TRBJ2-3 | TRBV6-5 | NA
CSVRVAEDTQYF | TGCAGTGTGAGGGTCGCGGAAGATACGCAGTATTTT | NA | TRBJ2-3 | TRBV20-1 | NA
CSSGGETQYF | TGCAGCTCGGGGGGGGAGACCCAGTACTTC | TRBD2 | TRBJ2-5 | TRBV29-1 | few
CATSRDPGQQETQYF | TGTGCCACCAGCAGAGATCCGGGTCAACAAGAGACCCAGTACTTC | NA | TRBJ2-5 | TRBV15 | NA
CASSLALGNTIYF | TGTGCCAGCAGTTTAGCGCTGGGAAACACCATATATTTT | NA | TRBJ1-3 | TRBV12-3/TRBV12-4 | NA
CSVTTLTGQETQYF | TGCAGCGTTACGACACTAACGGGGCAAGAGACCCAGTACTTC | NA | TRBJ2-5 | TRBV29-1 | NA
CSATRTGPGYTF | TGCAGTGCTACTCGGACAGGGCCCGGCTACACCTTC | TRBD1 | TRBJ1-2 | TRBV20-1 | NA
CSAIPTGVKTEAFF | TGCAGTGCTATCCCTACAGGGGTGAAGACTGAAGCTTTCTTT | TRBD1 | TRBJ1-1 | TRBV20-1 | NA
CSVEADIGGREQYF | TGCAGCGTTGAAGCAGACATCGGGGGGCGGGAGCAGTACTTC | NA | TRBJ2-5 | TRBV29-1 | NA
CASSLDVGVLTEAFF | TGTGCCAGCAGCTTAGACGTTGGAGTGCTTACTGAAGCTTTCTTT | NA | TRBJ1-1 | TRBV7-8 | NA
CASSLVRGSDGYTF | TGTGCCAGCAGCTTAGTCAGGGGATCCGACGGCTACACCTTC | NA | TRBJ1-2 | TRBV7-2 | NA
CASGQRVREQYF | TGTGCCAGCGGCCAGAGAGTTCGGGAGCAGTACTTC | NA | TRBJ2-7 | TRBV6-2/TRBV6-3 | NA
CASSGGQGAFYEQYF | TGTGCCAGCAGCGGCGGACAGGGGGCATTCTACGAGCAGTACTTC | TRBD1 | TRBJ2-7 | TRBV5-5 | many
CASINSGGAYNEQFF | TGTGCCAGCATCAATAGCGGGGGGGCCTACAATGAGCAGTTCTTC | TRBD2 | TRBJ2-1 | TRBV6-1 | NA
CASSYSGLGTEAFF | TGTGCCAGCAGTTACTCAGGGCTTGGAACTGAAGCTTTCTTT | NA | TRBJ1-1 | TRBV6-2/TRBV6-3 | NA
CASSQDGTFQETQYF | TGCGCCAGCAGCCAAGATGGGACATTTCAAGAGACCCAGTACTTC | NA | TRBJ2-5 | TRBV4-3 | many
CASSYVTSGSVGGETQYF | TGTGCCAGCAGTTACGTGACTAGCGGCTCCGTCGGGGGGGAGACCCAGTACTTC | TRBD2 | TRBJ2-5 | TRBV6-2/TRBV6-3 | once
CASRLAGVETQFF | TGTGCCAGCAGACTAGCGGGGGTAGAGACCCAGTTCTTC | TRBD2 | TRBJ2-1 | TRBV6-2/TRBV6-3 | NA